The 21 T cell receptor beta chains in this list originate from one sample, sequenced in a study of shared clonotypes between healthy human individuals. Assay: immunoSEQ multiplex PCR; the TCRdb copy retains only in-frame clones and omits some. The sample holds approximately 1.5 million clones; approximately 98.5% are singletons and the top ten take about 0.4%. The sequenced sample was naive CD4+ T cells sorted from blood. Documented subset: CD45RA+ positively selected. These receptors were taken from a man aged 25-45 years in good health.

The J gene is TRBJ1-2, the V gene TRBV5-4; D not resolved. The CDR3 has 14 amino acids. V lost 0 bases and J lost 7, with 13 bases in between. Germline CDR1 and CDR2: SGHNT and YYREEE (reference sequence). CDR3 amino acids: CASSLAQELLGYTF. CDR3 DNA: TGTGCCAGCAGCTTGGCCCAGGAACTGCTTGGCTACACCTTC. Drawing the rest from reference TRBV5-4 and TRBJ1-2, the complete variable domain is ETGVTQSPTHLIKTRGQQVTLRCSSQSGHNTVSWYQQALGQGPQFIFQYYREEENGRGNFPPRFSGLQFPNYSSELNVNALELDDSALYLCASSLAQELLGYTFGSGTRLTVV.

The chain joins TRBV27 to TRBJ2-7; D might be TRBD2 (7 bases). V was pared by 5 bases and J by 9 bases, with 26 bases between. Germline CDR1 MNHEY, CDR2 SMNVEV (reference sequence). The CDR3 is made up of 16 amino acids. The CDR3 region is CASSISKGGHGLVQYF. The CDR3 nucleotides read TGTGCCAGCAGTATTTCCAAGGGGGGGCACGGTCTCGTGCAGTACTTC.

This clone was recorded once. The chain joins TRBV7-9 to TRBJ2-5; TRBD2 matches 7 bases. The junction had 6 bases not matched to a gene; V was cut back by 4 bases and J by 4 bases. Germline loops: CDR1 SEHNR, CDR2 FQNEAQ (reference sequence). The CDR3 covers 14 residues. CDR3 in DNA: TGTGCCAGCAGCTCCCTGACGGGAGGAGAGACCCAGTACTTC. Protein product: CASSSLTGGETQYF.

The V call is TRBV5-1, the J call TRBJ1-1; unclear D gene. The germline gives CDR1 SGHRS, CDR2 YFSETQ. This CDR3 is 14 amino acids long. The V end was cut by 1 base, the J end by 4 bases, with 11 bases between. CDR3 sequence reads: CASSLFSTGTEAFF. The CDR3 DNA sequence: TGCGCCAGCAGCTTGTTCTCTACTGGCACTGAAGCTTTCTTT.

J is TRBJ2-3 and V is TRBV7-3, with D perhaps matching TRBD1 (6 bases). The CDR3 totals 17 residues. V lost 5 bases and J lost 0, with 18 bases in between. Germline CDR1 SGHTA, CDR2 FQGTGA. CDR3 sequence reads: CASSLTGTPTSTDTQYF. In DNA form, the CDR3 reads TGTGCCAGCAGCCTCACCGGGACACCGACTAGCACAGATACGCAGTATTTT.

The chain links TRBV7-2 to TRBJ2-3; TRBD2 agrees at 7 bases. V lost 1 base and J lost 4; bases outside the gene matches: 11. The germline gives CDR1 SGHTA, CDR2 FQGNSA. The CDR3 is 17 amino acids. Here the CDR3 DNA reads TGTGCCAGCAGCTTAGATAGGGCGGGAGTAGGGGCAGATACGCAGTATTTT. Amino acid sequence: CASSLDRAGVGADTQYF. The variable domain in full, completed from reference TRBV7-2 and TRBJ2-3, reads GAGVSQSPSNKVTEKGKDVELRCDPISGHTALYWYRQSLGQGLEFLIYFQGNSAPDKSGLPSDRFSAERTGGSVSTLTIQRTQQEDSAVYLCASSLDRAGVGADTQYFGPGTRLTVL.

The V and J genes are TRBV29-1 and TRBJ2-3; the D gene is possibly TRBD2 (5 bases). The CDR3 is 16 amino acids. Per the germline V gene, CDR1 is SQVTM and CDR2 is ANQGSEA. Trimming took off 1 base at V and 0 bases at J, with 14 bases between the two ends. The CDR3 spells CSVEGGMVGSTDTQYF. CDR3 in DNA: TGCAGCGTTGAAGGAGGGATGGTGGGTAGCACAGATACGCAGTATTTT.

V is TRBV5-1 and J is TRBJ1-1, with a tentative D call TRBD1 (5 bases). Germline CDR1 and CDR2: SGHRS and YFSETQ. CDR3 length: 14 amino acids. V shed 4 bases and J shed 3 bases, with 13 bases lying between them. In DNA, the CDR3 is TGCGCCAGCAGCCGGAGCGGGGGAGACACTGAAGCTTTCTTT. Translated: CASSRSGGDTEAFF.

The chain recombines TRBV28 with TRBJ1-2, with a tentative D call TRBD1 (5 bases). Germline V CDR1 and CDR2: MDHEN, SYDVKM. The V end lost 5 bases, the J end lost 4 bases, and 14 bases lay between the germline ends. The CDR3 is 14 residues long. This CDR3 is CASSGTPRFYGYTF. CDR3 nucleotide sequence: TGTGCCAGCAGTGGGACGCCGAGGTTCTATGGCTACACCTTC.

The chain links TRBV11-3 to TRBJ2-5, with 7 nucleotides matching TRBD1. The CDR3 runs to 14 residues. V lost 5 bases, J lost 4 bases, and 7 bases stayed unmatched. Germline V gene lookup returns CDR1 SGHNT and CDR2 YENEEA. The CDR3 nucleotides are TGTGCCAGCAGCCGAGGGACAGCAAGAGAGACCCAGTACTTC. As protein: CASSRGTARETQYF.

The chain couples TRBV6-1 to TRBJ1-5; D gene ambiguous. The germline CDR1 and CDR2 sequences are MNHNS and SASEGT. The CDR3 has 11 amino acids. Trimming took off 3 bases at V and 9 bases at J, with 6 bases between the two ends. The CDR3 sequence is CASSDAPPQHF. CDR3 DNA: TGTGCCAGCAGTGACGCCCCGCCCCAGCATTTT.

The chain joins TRBV18 to TRBJ2-2; tentatively, D is TRBD1 (6 bases). CDR1 KGHSH and CDR2 LQKENI come from the germline V gene. This CDR3 is 14 amino acids long. Trimming took 5 bases from V and 5 from J, leaving 12 bases between them. In DNA form, the CDR3 reads TGTGCCAGCTCAACCAGGGGTTCAACCGGGGAGCTGTTTTTT. Translation: CASSTRGSTGELFF.

The chain joins TRBV23-1 to TRBJ2-1; TRBD1 or TRBD2 may be the D gene (6 bases each). TRBV23-1 is treated as an ORF (open reading frame) with a function not yet certain. This CDR3 spans 14 amino acids. V was shortened by 9 bases and J by 1 base, with 13 bases between the two germline ends. In nucleotides, the CDR3 is TGCGCCAGTCAAAGGGGGGCGTCCTACAATGAGCAGTTCTTC. The encoded protein is CASQRGASYNEQFF.

The V call is TRBV11-2, the J call TRBJ1-4; 9 bases are a match to TRBD1. The CDR3 extends over 16 amino acids. Germline V gene data show CDR1 as SGHAT and CDR2 as FQNNGV. The V gene end was trimmed by 1 base and the J gene end by 11 bases; junction bases not matched to a gene: 11. In DNA form, the CDR3 reads TGTGCCAGCAGCTTAGCTATTGGGACAGGGACCAGGAAACTGTTTTTT. This codes for CASSLAIGTGTRKLFF.

V and J are TRBV7-2 and TRBJ2-3; 7 bases are a match to TRBD2. The CDR3 totals 19 residues. Germline trimming cut 1 base from V and 6 bases from J; bases unmatched to any gene: 19. CDR1 SGHTA and CDR2 FQGNSA come from the germline V gene. In DNA form, the CDR3 reads TGTGCCAGCAGCTTAGTCTTTGGTTTTGAACCCGCCGGGAGGGATACGCAGTATTTT. Amino acids: CASSLVFGFEPAGRDTQYF.

The chain joins TRBV27 to TRBJ2-2, with 11 bases matching TRBD2. Germline V gives CDR1 MNHEY, CDR2 SMNVEV (reference sequence). The CDR3 runs 16 residues. With V trimmed by 7 bases and J by 8 bases, 12 bases remained unmatched. CDR3 loop: CASTLGASGRSGELFF. The CDR3 DNA reads TGTGCCAGCACCCTAGGGGCTAGCGGGAGGTCTGGGGAGCTGTTTTTT.

The V gene is TRBV2, the J gene TRBJ2-2; no definite D call. The CDR3 spans 14 residues. Germline V gene sequence: CDR1 SNHLY, CDR2 FYNNEI. Trimming pared 2 bases from V and 5 bases from J, leaving 9 bases between. Here the CDR3 DNA reads TGTGCCAGCAGTGAATTGACCTCGACCGGGGAGCTGTTTTTT. Amino acid sequence: CASSELTSTGELFF.

The rearrangement uses TRBV6-1 and TRBJ1-5; maybe TRBD1 (6 bases). CDR3 length: 16 residues. Germline V gene sequence: CDR1 MNHNS, CDR2 SASEGT. Trimming shortened V by 4 bases and J by 7 bases, and 20 bases separated the two germline ends. The CDR3 DNA follows: TGTGCCAGCAGTGGAACTACAGGGCTGCGGGTCCAGCCCCAGCATTTT. It codes for CASSGTTGLRVQPQHF.

The gene calls are TRBV6-5 and TRBJ2-3, with D perhaps TRBD2 (6 bases). Trimming pared 4 bases from V and 5 bases from J, leaving 13 bases between. Germline assignment: CDR1 MNHEY and CDR2 SVGAGI. The CDR3 runs 14 residues. CDR3 region: CASSSPGRGDTQYF. The CDR3 nucleotides are TGTGCCAGCAGTTCCCCAGGGCGGGGAGATACGCAGTATTTT.

The genes are TRBV5-1 and TRBJ2-2; the D gene is possibly TRBD1 (5 bases). The germline gives CDR1 SGHRS, CDR2 YFSETQ. The CDR3 loop spans 13 amino acids. The V end lost 5 bases, the J end lost 4 bases, and 9 bases lay between the germline ends. For the CDR3, the DNA is TGCGCCAGCAGGGCCAGGGCCACCGGGGAGCTGTTTTTT. Its translation is CASRARATGELFF.

With regard to this clone: Other DNA sequences in this specimen translate into the identical CDR3. The DNA for the CDR3 is TGTGCCAGTAGCCGACAGGGGAGCTCCTACGAGCAGTACTTC. This translates into CASSRQGSSYEQYF. The chain joins TRBV19 to TRBJ2-7; 8 bases map to TRBD1. V dropped 6 bases and J dropped 0; count of bases not matched to a gene: 4. This CDR3 has 14 amino acids. Germline values: CDR1 LNHDA, CDR2 SQIVND (reference sequence).